These 11 T cell receptor beta chains came from one sample sequenced in a study of shared clonotypes between healthy human individuals. Method: immunoSEQ multiplex PCR; TCRdb's copy keeps in-frame clones and lacks some. This table has some 240,000 clones, about 65% appearing once. The sample consisted of memory CD4+ T cells sorted from blood. The subset is: CD45RA-negative fraction. The receptors originated from a man aged 30-40 years in good health.

This chain connects TRBV5-1 to TRBJ2-4, with 9 nucleotides matching TRBD2. The CDR3 sequence is 14 residues long. V was pared by 5 bases and J by 5 bases, with 5 bases of the junction left unmatched. Germline CDR1 and CDR2: SGHRS and YFSETQ. CDR3 nucleotides: TGCGCCAGCAGGGTAACTAGCGGGCAAAACATTCAGTACTTC. Its protein is CASRVTSGQNIQYF.

This CDR3 is CASSPGIRNTEAFF. The CDR3 DNA is TGTGCCAGCTCACCTGGTATCCGTAACACTGAAGCTTTCTTT. The chain uses TRBV18 and TRBJ1-1; no firm D call. CDR1 KGHSH and CDR2 LQKENI come from the germline V gene. V was trimmed by 3 bases and J by 2 bases, leaving 10 bases between them. The CDR3 is 14 residues long. The whole variable domain, remainder taken from reference TRBV18 and TRBJ1-1, is NAGVMQNPRHLVRRRGQEARLRCSPMKGHSHVYWYRQLPEEGLKFMVYLQKENIIDESGMPKERFSAEFPKEGPSILRIQQVVRGDSAAYFCASSPGIRNTEAFFGQGTRLTVV.

The genes are TRBV11-2 and TRBJ2-5; no clear D gene. The germline V and J ends were trimmed by 3 bases and 3 bases, with 5 bases remaining between them. Germline-derived CDR1 and CDR2 are SGHAT and FQNNGV. The CDR3 contains 12 residues. This CDR3 reads CASSFPKETQYF. For the CDR3, the DNA is TGTGCCAGCAGCTTCCCGAAAGAGACCCAGTACTTC.

V gene TRBV7-9 combines with J gene TRBJ2-7; 8 positions match TRBD1. The CDR3 covers 13 residues. The V gene end was trimmed by 7 bases and the J gene end by 5 bases; junction bases not matched to a gene: 7. CDR1 and CDR2 (germline): SEHNR, FQNEAQ (reference sequence). The CDR3 DNA reads as TGTGCCAGCATGCCGCCGGGACAGGACGAGCAGTACTTC. Its protein is CASMPPGQDEQYF.

This clone was counted once. The J gene is TRBJ2-5, the V gene TRBV18; the D gene is possibly TRBD2 (5 bases). V was shortened by 6 bases and J by 2 bases, with 10 bases between the two germline ends. This CDR3 spans 13 amino acids. Germline values: CDR1 KGHSH, CDR2 LQKENI. CDR3 in DNA: TGTGCCAGCTCGGACGGAGGACAAGAGACCCAGTACTTC. Encoded protein: CASSDGGQETQYF.

The chain links TRBV5-8 to TRBJ1-5; D is ambiguous. The CDR3 length is 14 residues. Per germline, CDR1 SGHTS and CDR2 YDEGEE. Between the trimmed V and J ends, which lost 5 bases and 0 bases, there was a span of 9 bases. Here the CDR3 reads CASSSLNSNQPQHF. The CDR3, as DNA: TGTGCCAGCAGTAGCCTAAATAGCAATCAGCCCCAGCATTTT.

This clone has more than one count but fewer than ten. The chain links TRBV7-9 to TRBJ2-1; 8 bases are a match to TRBD1. This CDR3 spans 13 amino acids. With V trimmed by 8 bases and J by 7 bases, 7 bases remained unmatched. The V gene's germline CDR1 is SEHNR and CDR2 FQNEAQ (reference sequence). DNA of the CDR3: TGTGCCAGCCGGGACAGGCGAAGAAATGAGCAGTTCTTC. Translation gives CASRDRRRNEQFF.

The chain's CDR3 is CASSPDSGGAQYF. The DNA for the CDR3 is TGTGCCAGCAGCCCAGACAGCGGGGGGGCCCAGTACTTC. The chain is built from TRBV7-2 and TRBJ2-5; TRBD2 agrees at 10 bases. Germline trimming cut 5 bases from V and 9 bases from J; bases unmatched to any gene: 6. CDR3 size: 13 residues. Looked up from germline, CDR1 is SGHTA and CDR2 is FQGNSA.

This clone showed up just a few times. The chain combines TRBV4-1 with TRBJ1-1; D not resolved. V dropped 0 bases and J dropped 5 bases, with 7 bases sitting between them. CDR1 is MGHRA, CDR2 YSYEKL, per germline. This CDR3 region has 13 residues. CDR3 sequence (DNA): TGCGCCAGCAGCCAAGAAACAGTGACTGAAGCTTTCTTT. This encodes CASSQETVTEAFF.

This clone was recorded a few times. The junction does not match germline at one end; this may be a read error. V gene TRBV2 combines with J gene TRBJ2-7; 7 bases agree with TRBD1. Germline assignment: CDR1 SNHLY and CDR2 FYNNEI. This CDR3 spans 11 amino acids. For the CDR3, the DNA is TGTGCCAGCGGTAACAGGGGACATTCGAGCTTC. The encoded protein is CASGNRGHSSF.

J is TRBJ1-2 and V is TRBV20-1, with D maybe TRBD1 (5 bases). The CDR3 runs to 11 residues. V lost 1 base and J lost 9, with 9 bases in between. The V gene's germline CDR1 is DFQATT and CDR2 SNEGSKA (reference sequence). CDR3 DNA: TGCAGTGCTAGAGTGGGGGGAAGCTACACCTTC. Its translation is CSARVGGSYTF.